This TCR beta chain was identified during a study of human T cells and chemical hapten exposure. About the research overall: The use of 2% DPC on approximately 2 cm by approximately 2 cm of upper inner arm skin constituted sensitization.

TCRdb re-called the RACE reads through MiXCR, storing one row per CDR3 protein. The sample has approximately 370,000 distinct CDR3 sequences, about 5.4% seen once. This clonotype was recorded a few times. Time point of the sample: pre-sensitization, week 0. Treatment: therapeutic diphenylcyclopropenone sensitization with weekly scalp DPC. Donation of samples came from alopecia patients who were 18 to 70 years old and suitable for DPC. The germline gives CDR1 MNHEY, CDR2 SVGAGI. Trimming stripped 0 bases from V and 1 base from J, with 10 bases between. The CDR3 totals 17 residues. The receptor was derived from a woman younger than 35 with alopecia areata. Some clones in this sample may be carry-over from other donors' samples. The V gene is TRBV6-5, the J gene TRBJ1-6; D possibly corresponds to TRBD1 (6 bases). Sequencing was performed on whole blood, taken in connection with sensitization to the hapten diphenylcyclopropenone (DPC). The DNA of the CDR3 is TGTGCCAGCAGTTACTCGGGGGGCTTGTCCTATAATTCACCCCTCCACTTT. This sequence encodes CASSYSGGLSYNSPLHF.